Below, 2 T cell receptor beta chains from the same sample are listed, as sequenced in a study of cytomegalovirus exposure and HLA in healthy donors. Sequencing used immunoSEQ multiplex PCR; TCRdb keeps in-frame clones, though not all of them. Of about 88,000 clones in the sample, less than 90% were seen once. Sequencing used PBMCs. The receptors come from a woman younger than 30 in good health and CMV-seropositive.

This rearrangement joins TRBV2 to TRBJ2-2; 9 bases are a match to TRBD1. J was trimmed by 8 bases and V by 10 bases; bases with no gene match: 8. This CDR3 is 13 amino acids long. The germline CDR1 and CDR2 sequences are SNHLY and FYNNEI. The CDR3 DNA reads TGTGCCACCGGGGACAGGGAAGGAGGGGAGCTGTTTTTT. It encodes CATGDREGGELFF.

DNA of the CDR3: TGTGCCACCGGCACAGATACGCAGTATTTT. Residues: CATGTDTQYF. The rearrangement links TRBV7-6 to TRBJ2-3; D uncertain. Germline loops: CDR1 SGHVS, CDR2 FNYEAQ. V was clipped by 10 bases and J by 1 base, with 3 bases between them. The CDR3 is made up of 10 amino acids.